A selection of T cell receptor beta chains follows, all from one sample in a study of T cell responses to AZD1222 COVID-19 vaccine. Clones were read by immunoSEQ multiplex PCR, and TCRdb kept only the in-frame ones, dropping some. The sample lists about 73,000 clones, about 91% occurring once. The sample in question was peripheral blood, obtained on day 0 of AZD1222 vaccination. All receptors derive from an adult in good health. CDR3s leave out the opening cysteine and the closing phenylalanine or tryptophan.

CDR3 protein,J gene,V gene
ASSSVGIEQY,TRBJ2-7,TRBV19
ASSATSGRANEQF,TRBJ2-1,TRBV5-1
ASSPGGAAEWYVDSPLH,TRBJ1-6,TRBV7-8
ASRPQLGGREETQY,TRBJ2-5,TRBV27
ASSLPQGEQY,TRBJ2-7,TRBV7-3
ASSDSGNPFDEQF,TRBJ2-1,TRBV6-4
ASSRNVQAEQY,TRBJ2-7,TRBV7-7
ASSQDRGEQY,TRBJ2-7,TRBV3-1/TRBV3-2
ASSFLRRAGGRDEQF,TRBJ2-1,TRBV7-2
ASSLGTGRNYGYT,TRBJ1-2,TRBV28
ASSAGTGGISYNSPLH,TRBJ1-6,TRBV28
ASSPSPGTSGGMY,TRBJ2-5,TRBV27
ASTKTSGWDGYT,TRBJ1-2,TRBV6-5
AWKGGNGNTIY,TRBJ1-3,TRBV30
AITKGTGGTGELF,TRBJ2-2,TRBV10-3
ASSSLYRADEQY,TRBJ2-7,TRBV3-1/TRBV3-2
ASSITTDQETQY,TRBJ2-5,TRBV19
ASSYAASGGQQY,TRBJ2-7,TRBV6-5
ASSISGQAYEQY,TRBJ2-7,TRBV19
ASSIQGLAEAF,TRBJ1-1,TRBV6-5
ATSSRQVSEKLF,TRBJ1-4,TRBV15
ASSRTPSADYGYT,TRBJ1-2,TRBV2
ASSPGQQNTEAF,TRBJ1-1,TRBV5-4
ASSQGLRGNNYGYT,TRBJ1-2,TRBV4-3
ASSRRTDNEQF,TRBJ2-1,TRBV11-3
AWETSADYNEQF,TRBJ2-1,TRBV30
ASRQGRETQY,TRBJ2-5,TRBV19
ASSQVSDTQY,TRBJ2-3,TRBV4-2
ASSLRGQPQH,TRBJ1-5,TRBV19
ASSAQDGPPNYGYT,TRBJ1-2,TRBV6-2/TRBV6-3
ATSRPTLGTEAF,TRBJ1-1,TRBV15
ASSRTGDSNQPQH,TRBJ1-5,TRBV19
ASSFTGLGVYEQY,TRBJ2-7,TRBV28
ATAQGGRQY,TRBJ2-7,TRBV24-1
ASSILGRGQDTEAF,TRBJ1-1,TRBV19
ASSINPGGNQRDTQY,TRBJ2-3,TRBV7-8
ASSSGREQY,TRBJ2-7,TRBV5-1
ASSIVQGAINQPQH,TRBJ1-5,TRBV19
ASRQDSEAF,TRBJ1-1,TRBV7-9
ASSPGRVFYNEQY,TRBJ2-7,TRBV7-8
ASSLGALDGYT,TRBJ1-2,TRBV25-1
AWGPSTDTQY,TRBJ2-3,TRBV30
ASSTQTGRGGDTQY,TRBJ2-3,TRBV19
ASSEYEYEQY,TRBJ2-7,TRBV6-1
ASSSGTGGLASTDTQY,TRBJ2-3,TRBV27
ASSQDFRDGGLGNQPQH,TRBJ1-5,TRBV3-1/TRBV3-2
ASSLERPYRYT,TRBJ1-2,TRBV7-2
ASSPGTYSNQPQH,TRBJ1-5,TRBV6-5
ASSQTVIFNGYT,TRBJ1-2,TRBV2
ASSYFRGRAF,TRBJ1-1,TRBV6-2/TRBV6-3
ASSLFNGIENYGYT,TRBJ1-2,TRBV11-2
ASSFRDRGPKLF,TRBJ1-4,TRBV28
ASSPGAEGEQY,TRBJ2-7,TRBV18
ATSRDLGDWEKLF,TRBJ1-4,TRBV15
AISDNRDYGYT,TRBJ1-2,TRBV10-3
ASSPIGTSGNYEQY,TRBJ2-7,TRBV18
ASSYSWRNSYEQY,TRBJ2-7,TRBV6-5
ASVDSSSYNEQF,TRBJ2-1,TRBV28
AWSPTGTSLTDTQY,TRBJ2-3,TRBV30
ASSLGGIGETQY,TRBJ2-5,TRBV7-2